This TCR beta chain appears in the sequencing data of a study of cytomegalovirus exposure and HLA in healthy donors (dated by TCRdb to about 2017). Describing the broader study: An earlier analysis of 587 of the donors reported 276 Gb of sequence data and 117 million unique TCR beta sequences obtained from roughly 170 million T cells. Four to six DR-DQ haplotypes were handled as single units for association and clustering, since linkage in the cohort was strong. Among 398 genotyped donors of the cohort, an average of roughly 230,000 unique TCR beta nucleotide sequences was sequenced per donor, of which about 18% were non-productive. A later analysis re-examined previously published TCR beta repertoires from 500 to 700 donors and added high-resolution HLA genotyping to investigate patterns of TCR occurrence. Using immunosequencing, the study profiled T cell repertoires from 666 subjects and related those repertoires to cytomegalovirus serostatus. An earlier analysis of about 620 of the donors applied high-throughput TCR beta sequencing to assess whether each TCR beta V gene segment acted as functional or pseudogenic. Donor age, sex, ethnicity and CMV serostatus were compiled alongside the repertoire data. Among the roughly 410 genotyped donors, approximately 76% belonged to the genetic ancestry cluster associated with self-reported Caucasian donors. The study aimed to test whether signatures of past pathogen exposure could be identified by cataloging public T cell receptors. A later genetic analysis used genome-wide SNP genotypes for about three fifths of the 666 donors, treating that subset as a discovery cohort. HLA typing covered class I and class II loci at four-digit resolution. Roughly 300 gigabases of sequencing data and tens of millions of unique TCR sequences were included in an early release covering several hundred HLA-typed donors. Every discovery cohort repertoire had been produced on one sequencing platform. The study combined high-throughput TCR immunosequencing, statistical association of individual TCRs with disease status, and machine learning to predict cytomegalovirus infection status. Along with the roughly 670-subject first cohort, a separate validation cohort of 120 different subjects was used. Typing coverage differed by locus: A, B, C, DRB1 and DQB1 were typed in roughly 620-640 donors, DQA1 in 522, DPA1 in roughly 590, and DPB1 in 450 to 480. Rather than using new phenotypic data, the later analysis identified candidate immune exposures from TCR beta sequences and from how often those sequences occurred across donors. Broader findings and caveats from the paper: This cohort had only TCR beta chains sequenced, and the lack of alpha or paired-chain data limited which features could be detected. In a later analysis, TCR association rates were found to vary across HLA loci, with the most associated TCRs seen for DRB1 alleles and the fewest for HLA-C alleles. In a later genetic analysis, fewer N-insertions in productive TCRs were reported among donors in an Asian-associated ancestry cluster than the approximately 710-donor mean. A later analysis reported that several top co-occurrence clusters appeared linked to parvovirus B19, influenza, CMV and Epstein-Barr virus. The sequencing pipeline was judged likely to have produced a cluster of highly shared sequence variants as a technical artifact. A later genetic analysis associated a missense DCLRE1C variant with V-gene and J-gene trimming of TCR beta chains, and an independent cohort replicated the association. Correlated functional status among segregating V segments might be attributable to linkage disequilibrium, but an unknown experimental factor could not be ruled out. Most TCR sequences were observed very rarely across donors, whereas some public TCRs were present in many individuals. The only immune exposure information available for the cohort was CMV serostatus. In vitro tests confirmed that a few of the cytomegalovirus-associated TCR beta chains recognize cytomegalovirus antigens. The earlier analysis of around 600 of the donors excluded roughly 17 rarely observed V segments, including chromosome 9 orphons, because counts were too low. Compared with equally common non-associated chains, HLA-associated TCR beta chains in a later analysis were more clonally expanded and had lower generation probabilities. Sequencing depth was assumed to be roughly uniform across donors in the presence/absence analyses, though that assumption may not hold. In both the original and validation cohorts, the classifier was reported to diagnose cytomegalovirus status with high specificity and sensitivity. HLA typing was unavailable for some donors at each locus, so association tests used only the typed subset. At a false discovery rate of 0.05, a later analysis linked under 20,000 TCR beta sequences to specific HLA alleles. The study gave a list of about 160 TCR beta chains associated with cytomegalovirus. Some IMGT-functional V segments, including TRBV6-2 and TRBV6-3, could not be distinguished by the 87-base-pair reads and were therefore excluded. The authors suggested that the approach could potentially be generalized to other disease states and immunological phenotypes. An earlier analysis of approximately 530 of the donors showed that most TCR beta V segments appeared in productive rearrangements either about 87% or about 30% of the time, which broadly matched IMGT annotations. When HLA alleles, especially DR and DQ, strongly co-occurred, TCR associations were difficult to assign to individual alleles. A later analysis found that most CMV-associated TCR beta chains appeared HLA-restricted, with HLA associations seemingly driven largely by CMV exposure. A further reported finding was that TCR beta sequences accurately predicted the HLA-A and HLA-B alleles for most subjects in the first cohort.

The cohort comprised approximately 700 healthy bone marrow donors. Cohort members were all nominally healthy when sampled, although unrecorded immune exposures were likely present. The donor was CMV seropositive and belonged to the group of 250 to 300 seropositive cohort members. Every donor gave a peripheral blood sample, and the peripheral blood mononuclear cells from that sample were used for TCR beta sequencing. Genomic DNA was extracted from the blood cell samples with the Qiagen DNeasy Blood Extraction Kit. A distance of 7 bases separates the germline ends of V and J, which lose 1 base and 7 bases respectively. The CDR3 sequence holds 12 residues, the cysteine and phenylalanine included. Here the CDR3 DNA is all that survives: 36 bases in frame from base 1. Looking up the germline V gene yields CDR1 SGHDN and CDR2 FVKESK. Library creation used the immunoSEQ multiplex PCR assay. For the multiplex PCR, a mixture combining 60 forward primers for TCR Vbeta segments and 13 reverse primers for TCR Jbeta segments was used. Amplification of the CDR3 region of rearranged TCR beta genes was performed with a multiplex PCR assay on genomic DNA. On the Illumina HiSeq System, the amplified TCR beta libraries were sequenced as 87-base-pair reads. Under the source paper's analysis protocol: A later analysis counted about 80 million unique TCR beta chains across the 550 to 700 repertoires, and 9.5 million to 11 million of these chains were shared by at least two donors. Raw reads were error-corrected and collapsed into unique sequences by a nearest-neighbor algorithm in which closely related sequences were merged to remove PCR and sequencing errors. To assign V, D and J gene segments, CDR3 sequences were aligned to IMGT reference sequences. For a sequence to be retained, a match of at least six nucleotides was required to both a V gene segment and a J gene segment. Rearrangements were called productive when the CDR3 lacked stop codons and stayed in frame with V and J; all others were non-productive. Following IMGT convention, CDR3 was defined as the stretch from the second conserved V-encoded cysteine to the conserved J-encoded phenylalanine. Sequences without an unambiguous match to a single V gene segment were excluded from the earlier analysis of a few hundred of the donors. An earlier analysis of a few hundred of the donors classified V segments as functional when productive rearrangements were above 56.7% and as segregating when the standard deviation between donors was above 5%. A statistical classification framework was developed to diagnose cytomegalovirus status using the catalog of TCR beta chain sequences. V and J gene assignment, in a later analysis, came from comparing TCR nucleotide sequences with IMGT/GENE-DB human TR gene sequences. Using the TCRdist pipeline, a later analysis assigned CDR3 sequences along with most-parsimonious VDJ recombination scenarios. In a later analysis, every TCR beta chain was defined by the combination of its CDR3 amino acid sequence and its V-gene family, and reads without a unique V-gene family were dropped. As a way to deal with suspected cross-contamination and a sequencing artifact, a later analysis dropped more than 500 nucleotide sequences that were highly shared and had low generation probability. In a later analysis, a clonal expansion index was calculated for each public chain from normalized within-repertoire ranks of inferred template counts. Generation probabilities in a later analysis came from a VDJ recombination model fitted to out-of-frame rearrangements, and those results were checked against IGoR. In a later analysis, hypergeometric tests were used to score TCR-TCR, TCR-HLA and TCR-CMV co-occurrence, with a repertoire-size bias correction applied to TCR pairs. To estimate false discovery rates, a later analysis permuted the HLA or CMV assignments 20 times. A later analysis grouped co-occurring TCRs with DBSCAN, adding TCRdist sequence similarity when clustering within HLA-allele-positive subsets. For co-occurrence clustering, repertoires with fewer than 30,000 or more than 120,000 public chains were excluded, along with five repertoires with anomalous nucleotide sharing. This is the immuneACCESS table as TCRdb keeps it, with only in-frame sequences that have V and J called. A part of the clones is gone; compared with another copy, unresolved V genes explain less than half, and the rest is unexplained. The V and J calls and clone size are taken from that table; D and trimming were inferred from the DNA. The table for this sample lists roughly 90,000 clones; approximately 74% of them were counted only once. 20% to 25% of the sample goes to the ten largest clones.

A word on this clone: The antigen it recognizes is unknown. No quality values exist for individual bases; no much larger clone is one base distant.

The rearrangement combines TRBV14 with TRBJ1-1, with no confidently assigned D gene. The clonotype was recovered from a man under 40 in good health and CMV-seropositive. The source material was PBMCs. The sequence in DNA is TGTGCCAGCAGCCAAGGCCCAGGTGAAGCTTTCTTT. Translated, it reads CASSQGPGEAFF.